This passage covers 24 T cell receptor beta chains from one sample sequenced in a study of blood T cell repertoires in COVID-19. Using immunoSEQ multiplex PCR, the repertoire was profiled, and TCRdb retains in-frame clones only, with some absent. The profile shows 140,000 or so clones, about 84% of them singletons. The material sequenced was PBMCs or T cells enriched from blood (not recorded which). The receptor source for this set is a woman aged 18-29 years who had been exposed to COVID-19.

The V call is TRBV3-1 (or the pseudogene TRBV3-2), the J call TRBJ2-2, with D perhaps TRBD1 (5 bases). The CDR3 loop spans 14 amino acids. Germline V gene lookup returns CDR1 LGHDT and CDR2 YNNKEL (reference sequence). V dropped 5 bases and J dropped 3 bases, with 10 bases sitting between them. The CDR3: CASSKTEDTGELFF. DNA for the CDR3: TGTGCCAGCAGCAAGACAGAGGACACCGGGGAGCTGTTTTTT.

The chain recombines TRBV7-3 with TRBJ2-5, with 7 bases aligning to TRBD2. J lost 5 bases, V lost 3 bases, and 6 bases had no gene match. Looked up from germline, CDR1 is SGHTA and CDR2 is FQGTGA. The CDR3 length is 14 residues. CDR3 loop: CASSLGGTLETQYF. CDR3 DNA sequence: TGTGCCAGCAGCTTGGGGGGGACGCTGGAGACCCAGTACTTC. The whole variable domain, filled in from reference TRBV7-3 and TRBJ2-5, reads GAGVSQTPSNKVTEKGKYVELRCDPISGHTALYWYRQSLGQGPEFLIYFQGTGAADDSGLPNDRFFAVRPEGSVSTLKIQRTERGDSAVYLCASSLGGTLETQYFGPGTRLLVL.

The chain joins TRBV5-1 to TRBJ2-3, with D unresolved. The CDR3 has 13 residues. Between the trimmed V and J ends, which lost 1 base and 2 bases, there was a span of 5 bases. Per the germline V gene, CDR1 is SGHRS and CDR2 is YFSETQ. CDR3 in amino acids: CASSLYNTDTQYF. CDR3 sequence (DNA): TGCGCCAGCAGCTTGTACAACACAGATACGCAGTATTTT.

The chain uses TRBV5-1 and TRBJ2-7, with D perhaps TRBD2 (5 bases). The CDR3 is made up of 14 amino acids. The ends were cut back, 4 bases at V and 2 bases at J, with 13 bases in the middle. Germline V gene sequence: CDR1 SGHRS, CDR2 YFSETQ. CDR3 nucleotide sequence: TGCGCCAGCAGCCGCGGACTCTTCCCCTACGAGCAGTACTTC. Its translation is CASSRGLFPYEQYF.

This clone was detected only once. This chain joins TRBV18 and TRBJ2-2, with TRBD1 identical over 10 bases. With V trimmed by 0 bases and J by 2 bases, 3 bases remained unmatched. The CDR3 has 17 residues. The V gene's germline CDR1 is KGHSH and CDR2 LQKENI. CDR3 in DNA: TGTGCCAGCTCACCACCGACAGGGGGCATCAACACCGGGGAGCTGTTTTTT. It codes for CASSPPTGGINTGELFF.

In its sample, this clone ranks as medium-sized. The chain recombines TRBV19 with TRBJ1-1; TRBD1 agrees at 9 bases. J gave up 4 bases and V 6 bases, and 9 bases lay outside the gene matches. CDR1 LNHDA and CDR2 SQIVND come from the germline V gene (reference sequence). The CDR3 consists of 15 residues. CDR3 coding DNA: TGTGCCAGTAGACCTACATCGACAGGGGGCACTGAAGCTTTCTTT. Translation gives CASRPTSTGGTEAFF.

CDR3 residues: CAWRAGGGSYNEQFF. The CDR3 coding sequence is TGTGCCTGGAGGGCGGGAGGTGGGTCCTACAATGAGCAGTTCTTC. The chain joins TRBV30 to TRBJ2-1; 8 bases are a match to TRBD2. Germline CDR1 is GTSNPN and CDR2 is SVGIG (reference sequence). This CDR3 has 15 amino acids. The V segment lost 3 bases and the J segment 1 base; nucleotides outside the gene matches: 5.

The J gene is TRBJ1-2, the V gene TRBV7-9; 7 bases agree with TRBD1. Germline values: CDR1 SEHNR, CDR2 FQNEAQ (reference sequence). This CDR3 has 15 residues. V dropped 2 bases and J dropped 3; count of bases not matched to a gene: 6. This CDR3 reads CASSLIPGQHYGYTF. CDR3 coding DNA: TGTGCCAGCAGCTTAATACCGGGACAGCACTATGGCTACACCTTC.

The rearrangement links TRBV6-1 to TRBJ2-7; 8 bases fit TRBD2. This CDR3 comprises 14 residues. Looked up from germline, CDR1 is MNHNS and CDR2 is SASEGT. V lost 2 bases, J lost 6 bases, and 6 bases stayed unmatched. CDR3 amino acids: CASSEITGGSEQYF. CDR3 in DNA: TGTGCCAGCAGTGAAATCACGGGAGGGTCCGAGCAGTACTTC.

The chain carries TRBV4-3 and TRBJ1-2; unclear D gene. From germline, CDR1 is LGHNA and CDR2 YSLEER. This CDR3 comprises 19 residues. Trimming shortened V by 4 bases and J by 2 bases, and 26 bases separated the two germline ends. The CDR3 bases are TGCGCCAGCAGCCCCAGGATGTCGGCCCCCATCGACCTCAACTATGGCTACACCTTC. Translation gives CASSPRMSAPIDLNYGYTF.

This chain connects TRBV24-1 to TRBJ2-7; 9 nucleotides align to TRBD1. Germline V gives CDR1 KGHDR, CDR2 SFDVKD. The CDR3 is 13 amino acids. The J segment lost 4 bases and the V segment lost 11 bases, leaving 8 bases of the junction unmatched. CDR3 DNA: TGTGCCATCAGCCCGGGACAGGGTTACGAGCAGTACTTC. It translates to CAISPGQGYEQYF.

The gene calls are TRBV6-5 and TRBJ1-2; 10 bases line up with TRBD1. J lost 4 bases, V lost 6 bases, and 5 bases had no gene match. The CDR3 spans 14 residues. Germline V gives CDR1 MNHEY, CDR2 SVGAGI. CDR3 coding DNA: TGTGCCAGCAGGGACAGGGGGGACCTCTATGGCTACACCTTC. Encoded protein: CASRDRGDLYGYTF.

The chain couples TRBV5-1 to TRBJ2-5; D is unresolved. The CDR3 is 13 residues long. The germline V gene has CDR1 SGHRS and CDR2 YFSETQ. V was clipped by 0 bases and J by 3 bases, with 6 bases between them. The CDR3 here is CASSLVPEETQYF. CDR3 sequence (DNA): TGCGCCAGCAGCTTGGTTCCAGAAGAGACCCAGTACTTC.

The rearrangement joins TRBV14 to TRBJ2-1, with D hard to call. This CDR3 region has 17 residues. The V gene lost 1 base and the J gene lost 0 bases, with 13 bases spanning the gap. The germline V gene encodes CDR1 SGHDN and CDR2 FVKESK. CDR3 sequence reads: CASSQVSGPSSYNEQFF. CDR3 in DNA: TGTGCCAGCAGCCAAGTCAGTGGGCCGAGCTCCTACAATGAGCAGTTCTTC.

The CDR3 DNA is TGTGCCTGGAGTCCTGACAGCTCTGGAAACACCATATATTTT. The encoded protein is CAWSPDSSGNTIYF. This rearrangement joins TRBV30 to TRBJ1-3; TRBD1 is a possible D gene (5 bases). V was trimmed by 2 bases and J by 0 bases, leaving 8 bases between them. The CDR3 loop spans 14 amino acids. Germline V gene lookup returns CDR1 GTSNPN and CDR2 SVGIG (reference sequence).

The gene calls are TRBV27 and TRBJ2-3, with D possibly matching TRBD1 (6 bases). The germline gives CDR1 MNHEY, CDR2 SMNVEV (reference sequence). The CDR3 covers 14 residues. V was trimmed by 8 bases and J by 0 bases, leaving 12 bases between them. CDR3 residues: CASLKQGSTDTQYF. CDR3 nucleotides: TGTGCCAGCTTGAAACAGGGAAGCACAGATACGCAGTATTTT.

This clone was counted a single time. As DNA, the CDR3 is TGTGCCAGCAGCTTAGGGGGGAGGGGTCCCCAGCATTTT. It is translated as CASSLGGRGPQHF. The V gene is TRBV7-9, the J gene TRBJ1-5; D is possibly TRBD1 (5 bases). Germline-derived CDR1 and CDR2 are SEHNR and FQNEAQ (reference sequence). This CDR3 region has 13 residues. The germline V and J ends were trimmed by 1 base and 10 bases, with 11 bases remaining between them.

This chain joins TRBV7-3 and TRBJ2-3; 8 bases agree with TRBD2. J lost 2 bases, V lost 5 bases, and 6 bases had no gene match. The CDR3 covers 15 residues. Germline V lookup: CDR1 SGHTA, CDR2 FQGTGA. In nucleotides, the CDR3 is TGTGCCAGCAGCCTAAGCGGGAGATCCACAGATACGCAGTATTTT. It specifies CASSLSGRSTDTQYF.

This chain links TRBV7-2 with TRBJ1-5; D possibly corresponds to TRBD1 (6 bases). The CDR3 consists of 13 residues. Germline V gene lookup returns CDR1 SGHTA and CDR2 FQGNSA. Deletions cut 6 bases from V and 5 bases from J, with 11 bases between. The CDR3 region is CASRPPGDQPQHF. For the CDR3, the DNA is TGTGCCAGCAGACCCCCAGGGGATCAGCCCCAGCATTTT.

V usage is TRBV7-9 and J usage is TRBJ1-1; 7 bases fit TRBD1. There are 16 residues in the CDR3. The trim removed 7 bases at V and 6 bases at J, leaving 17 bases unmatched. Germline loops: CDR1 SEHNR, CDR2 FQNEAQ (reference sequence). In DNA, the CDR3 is TGTGCCAGCACCCTTTCGCCTAATCCGGGACAGTCTGAAGCTTTCTTT. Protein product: CASTLSPNPGQSEAFF.

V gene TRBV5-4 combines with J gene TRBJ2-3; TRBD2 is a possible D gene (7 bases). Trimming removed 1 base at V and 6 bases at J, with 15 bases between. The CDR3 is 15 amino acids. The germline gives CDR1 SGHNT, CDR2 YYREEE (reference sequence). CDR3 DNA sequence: TGTGCCAGCAGCTTGTGGGGGGGGCTTGGGGATACGCAGTATTTT. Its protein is CASSLWGGLGDTQYF.

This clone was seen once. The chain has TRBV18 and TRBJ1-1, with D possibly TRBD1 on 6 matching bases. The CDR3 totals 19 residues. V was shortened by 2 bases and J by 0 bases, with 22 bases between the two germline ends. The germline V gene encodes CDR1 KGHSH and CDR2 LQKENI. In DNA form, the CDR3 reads TGTGCCAGCTCACCAGTGGATGCCATTATGGCAGGGGTGAACACTGAAGCTTTCTTT. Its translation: CASSPVDAIMAGVNTEAFF.

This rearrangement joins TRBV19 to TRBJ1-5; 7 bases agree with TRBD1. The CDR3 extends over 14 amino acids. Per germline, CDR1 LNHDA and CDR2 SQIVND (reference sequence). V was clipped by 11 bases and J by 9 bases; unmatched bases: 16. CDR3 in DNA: TGTGCCGGGAGCCCGGGACAGAGTGTTAGGCCCCAGCATTTT. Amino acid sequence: CAGSPGQSVRPQHF.

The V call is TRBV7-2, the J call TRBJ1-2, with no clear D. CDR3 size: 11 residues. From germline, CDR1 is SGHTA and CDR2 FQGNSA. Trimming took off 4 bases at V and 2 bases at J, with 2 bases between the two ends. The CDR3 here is CASSSNYGYTF. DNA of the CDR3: TGTGCCAGCAGCTCGAACTATGGCTACACCTTC.